This T cell receptor (beta chain) was captured by sequencing in a study of T cells in Graves' hyperthyroidism and ophthalmopathy (dated by TCRdb to about 2019). Context from the whole study: Peripheral blood samples were taken at the time of initial diagnosis, prior to any treatment. A discovery cohort of about 100 patients, approximately 44 with Graves' ophthalmopathy and approximately 60 with stable Graves' hyperthyroidism, was used to find distinguishing TCR V-J signatures. An independent validation cohort of under 20 hyperthyroidism patients and approximately 16 patients who later progressed to ophthalmopathy tested prospective prediction of ophthalmopathy. The 75 to 100 discovery patients were randomly split 7:3 into training and test sets. Thyroid tissue and blood T-cell repertoires from several Graves' hyperthyroidism patients were also compared in the study. After sampling, hyperthyroidism patients received methimazole starting at 30 mg daily, and ophthalmopathy patients received high-dose intravenous methylprednisolone. The paper describes TCR Vbeta CDR3 sequencing of roughly 130 peripheral blood samples, made up of approximately 40 ophthalmopathy patients, roughly 75 hyperthyroidism patients and roughly 17 progressor patients. Study-wide conclusions, independent of this receptor: Sample size was not statistically predetermined, and investigators were not blinded to group allocation. A model built on a 13 V-J signature distinguished ophthalmopathy from stable hyperthyroidism, reaching over 85% sensitivity and approximately 83% specificity in cross-validation and 80%/75% in testing. Blood samples also contained most of the expanded thyroid clonotypes (frequency above 0.001), which suggests that blood repertoires may reflect thyroid immune responses. During validation, the model predicted progression to ophthalmopathy a median of around 7 months ahead of onset, with around 70% sensitivity and 72.22% specificity.

In the ophthalmopathy patients, disease was moderately to severely active, with a Clinical Activity Score of 3 or more, a NOSPECS grade of 4 or more, and a duration of less than 3 months. Exclusion was applied to patients with uncontrolled infections, other autoimmune diseases, pregnancy or lactation. Diagnoses were based on clinical symptoms, serum thyroxine and TRAb, thyroid ultrasound and orbital computed tomography. PBMCs were separated from approximately 10 ml of fresh peripheral blood using Ficoll-Paque density gradient centrifugation. Trizol reagent was used to extract total RNA, and RNA quality was then checked on an Agilent 2100 Bioanalyzer. Unmatched junction bases come to 4, with V trimmed by 2 bases and J by 7 bases. The CDR3 contains 13 residues, cysteine and phenylalanine counted. Left in the record is the CDR3 DNA by itself, 39 bases read in frame from the first base. In the germline V gene (reference sequence), CDR1 corresponds to MNHEY and CDR2 to SMNVEV.

Note on this clonotype: The clone's antigen remains unknown. Qualities for individual bases were not recorded, and no much larger clone is one base off.

The TCR beta CDR3 regions were amplified from RNA transcripts. For the first round of RT-PCR on the TCR CDR3, the HTBI primer set was used together with the Qiagen OneStep RT-PCR kit. The libraries were constructed in a second round of multiplex PCR and then size-selected and purified. Paired-end sequencing of the libraries was performed with 100 bp reads on an Illumina HiSeq2000. The study's own analysis went as follows. SOAPnuke was used to process the raw data, removing reads that contained adapters or uncalled bases, had a mean Phred below 15, or lacked an exact match to the constant primer or identifier. High-quality paired reads were merged using COPE v1.2.5, and each unique nucleotide sequence was defined as a clonotype. MiTCR v1.1 was used to align the clonotypes against IMGT TRBV, TRBD and TRBJ reference segments. The analysis included only V-J combinations with a frequency above 0.0001, which together covered approximately 99% of the repertoires. A TCS score was defined as the ratio between F50 (clonal expansion) and ExV (chaos), using BLOSUM62-based TCRdist between CDR3 peptides within each V-J. Welch's t-statistics and random forest reduced around 520 V-J features to 13, which were used in a naive Bayes classifier (R e1071). TCRdb reanalyzed the raw reads on its own, using fastp at Q25 for trimming and MiXCR for clone calling, and kept in-frame beta chains. Duplicate CDR3 protein sequences are folded into a single record with the most common DNA and genes. Here the V and J calls rest on TCRdb's processing, not on the authors' analysis. This sample comprises approximately 520,000 distinct CDR3 sequences, around a quarter of them detected only once. The ten largest account for around 10% of the sample.

Material: blood. The chain is made from TRBV27 and TRBJ1-1; TRBD1 fits 7 bases in the junction. This sequence was found in a woman under 40 with Graves' ophthalmopathy. The DNA sequence is as follows: TGTGCCAGCAGTTTAGTCAGGGGGATTGAAGCTTTCTTT. It is translated as CASSLVRGIEAFF.